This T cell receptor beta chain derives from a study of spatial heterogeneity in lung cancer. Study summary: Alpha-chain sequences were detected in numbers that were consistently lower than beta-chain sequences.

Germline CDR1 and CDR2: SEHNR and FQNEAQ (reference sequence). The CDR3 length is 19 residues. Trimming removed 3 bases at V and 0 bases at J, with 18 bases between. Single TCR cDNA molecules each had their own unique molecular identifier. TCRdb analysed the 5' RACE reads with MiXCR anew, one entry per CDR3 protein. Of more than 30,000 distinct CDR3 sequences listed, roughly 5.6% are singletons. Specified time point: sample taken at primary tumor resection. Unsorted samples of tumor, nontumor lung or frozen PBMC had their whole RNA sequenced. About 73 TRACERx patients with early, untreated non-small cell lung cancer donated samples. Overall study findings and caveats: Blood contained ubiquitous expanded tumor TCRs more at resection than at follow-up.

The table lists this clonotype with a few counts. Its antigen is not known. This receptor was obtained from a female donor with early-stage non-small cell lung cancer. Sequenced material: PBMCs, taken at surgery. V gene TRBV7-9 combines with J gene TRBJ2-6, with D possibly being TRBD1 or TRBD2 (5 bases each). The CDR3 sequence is CASSFRPLRGVSGANVLTF. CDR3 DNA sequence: TGTGCCAGCAGCTTCCGCCCCCTCCGAGGGGTCTCTGGGGCCAACGTCCTGACTTTC.